Listed below are T cell receptor beta chains from one sample, sequenced in a study of T cell repertoires in cytomegalovirus infection. These receptors' antigens are unknown. MiXCR, applied by TCRdb to the reads, yields one record per CDR3 protein. The sample contains over 50,000 distinct CDR3 sequences, 20% to 25% of which appear only once. Here the sequenced sample was CD8+ T cells from cultured PBMCs, taken from culture after CMV antigen stimulation. Receptors were obtained from a human donor in good health (CMV status not recorded). Some clones in this sample may be carry-over from other donors' samples. Each CDR3 is given with its conserved first and last residue. A D gene is named only where the DNA matches it firmly. Size is omitted from some rows. Given values are once, few, many or a class for expanded clones.

TRBV11-3,-,TRBJ2-1,many,TGTGCCAGCAGCTTAGTATTTGGCAGGGGGGTGAACAATGAGCAGTTCTTC,CASSLVFGRGVNNEQFF
TRBV27,-,TRBJ2-3,few,TGTGCCAGCAGTCTATCCCAGGGGCTGAGGGATACGCAGTATTTT,CASSLSQGLRDTQYF
TRBV7-9,TRBD1,TRBJ2-7,-,TGTGCCAGCAGCTTCAGACAGGGTCTAGACTACGAGCAGTACTTC,CASSFRQGLDYEQYF
TRBV6-2/TRBV6-3,-,TRBJ2-2,-,TGTGCCAGCGGGCGAGGCACCGGGGAGCTGTTTTTT,CASGRGTGELFF
TRBV27,TRBD1,TRBJ2-4,-,TGTGCCAGCAGTATGACAGGGGCCAAAAACATTCAGTACTTC,CASSMTGAKNIQYF
TRBV27,-,TRBJ2-6,few,TGTGCCAGCAGCCTCCAGGGGGGGCTTGGGGCCAACGTCCTGACTTTC,CASSLQGGLGANVLTF
TRBV7-2,-,TRBJ1-6,few,TGTGCCAGCAGCCCCCCCGGGTCACCCCTCCACTTT,CASSPPGSPLHF
TRBV6-6,-,TRBJ2-3,few,TGTGCCAGCAGTTACTCGCAGACAGATACGCAGTATTTT,CASSYSQTDTQYF
TRBV4-1,-,TRBJ2-7,-,TGCGCCAGCAGCCAAGTTGGAGCAGCGTCCTACGAGCAGTACTTC,CASSQVGAASYEQYF
TRBV4-3,-,TRBJ1-5,few,TGCGCCAGCAGCCTTCTCCGAGGTCCGGAGCAGCCCCAGCATTTT,CASSLLRGPEQPQHF
TRBV7-9,TRBD2,TRBJ2-4,-,TGTGCCAGCAGCTTAAGCAGCGGGGGGGGAAGAAACATTCAGTACTTC,CASSLSSGGGRNIQYF
TRBV10-2,TRBD2,TRBJ2-7,-,TGCGCCAGCAGTGAGGGGGGGGTCGTCTACGAGCAGTACTTC,CASSEGGVVYEQYF
TRBV6-5,-,TRBJ1-5,many,TGTGCCAGCAGTTACTCCCCCGGGGATAATGGCAATCAGCCCCAGCATTTT,CASSYSPGDNGNQPQHF
TRBV2,TRBD1,TRBJ1-1,once,TGTGCCAGCAGTGTCGAGGGACAGAACTGGACTGAAGCTTTCTTT,CASSVEGQNWTEAFF
TRBV4-1,-,TRBJ2-3,few,TGCGCCAGCAGCCCTACCCAGGGAATCACAGATACGCAGTATTTT,CASSPTQGITDTQYF
TRBV27,TRBD1,TRBJ2-1,-,TGTGCCAGCAGTGTAAATACAGGGGGCAGTTACAATGAGCAGTTCTTC,CASSVNTGGSYNEQFF
TRBV7-2,-,TRBJ2-1,few,TGTGCCAGCAGCTTAGCCACAGCAAGTGAGCAGTTCTTC,CASSLATASEQFF
TRBV4-3,-,TRBJ2-6,-,TGCGCCAGCAGCCAAGAGGGAGAGGCCTTTGGGGCCAACGTCCTGACTTTC,CASSQEGEAFGANVLTF
TRBV4-1,TRBD1,TRBJ1-2,few,TGCGCCAGCAGCCAAGATCCGGGACAGAACTATGGCTACACCTTC,CASSQDPGQNYGYTF
TRBV7-9,TRBD2,TRBJ2-1,-,TGTGCCAGCATCATAGCGGGGAGCTCCTACAATGAGCAGTTCTTC,CASIIAGSSYNEQFF
TRBV7-9,TRBD1,TRBJ2-7,few,TGTGCCAGCAGCTTATCACGGACAGGAACGGCCTACGAGCAGTACTTC,CASSLSRTGTAYEQYF
TRBV7-9,-,TRBJ1-1,few,TGTGCCAGCAGCCATCCTATGGGCACTGAAGCTTTCTTT,CASSHPMGTEAFF
TRBV20-1,-,TRBJ1-6,few,TGCAGTGCTCCTGGGAGCTCCCTATTCCCCTCCTATAATTCACCCCTCCACTTT,CSAPGSSLFPSYNSPLHF
TRBV6-2/TRBV6-3,-,TRBJ2-3,-,TGTGCCAGCAGTTACGTGGGATCGGCAGATACGCAGTATTTT,CASSYVGSADTQYF